Listed below are T cell receptor beta chains from one sample, sequenced in a study of T-cell memory formation after mild COVID-19. TCRdb reprocessed the 5' RACE reads with MiXCR, giving one entry per CDR3 protein. This sample has over 450,000 distinct CDR3 sequences; about a fifth occur once, and the top ten carry under 15%. Sequencing was performed on PBMCs or a T cell subset sorted from them (not recorded which). Receptors originate from an adult woman who had mild COVID-19 (a few samples of this study predate the infection). Cell type and time point are not known. Both conserved end residues are part of each CDR3. Each record gives: J gene, clone size, V gene, D gene, CDR3 DNA, CDR3 protein. D genes are given only for firm matches. The size field is filled for only some rows; it gives once, few, many or a size class.

>TRBJ2-1|NA|TRBV12-3/TRBV12-4|TRBD2
TGTGCCAGCAGTCCCAGGGAGGGCAATGAGCAGTTCTTC
CASSPREGNEQFF
>TRBJ2-7|NA|TRBV24-1|TRBD1
TGTGCCACCAGTGAAGGGGGCAACCCCTACGAGCAGTACTTC
CATSEGGNPYEQYF
>TRBJ1-2|NA|TRBV6-2/TRBV6-3|NA
TGTGCCAGCAGTCCCCCGGACGGTTATGGCTACACCTTC
CASSPPDGYGYTF
>TRBJ1-1|NA|TRBV5-1|TRBD1
TGCGCCAGCAGCGCCACAGGGGGCGGCACTGAAGCTTTCTTT
CASSATGGGTEAFF
>TRBJ1-1|NA|TRBV30|NA
TGTGCCTGGAGCGCCTTAGGGGGAGCGAACACTGAAGCTTTCTTT
CAWSALGGANTEAFF
>TRBJ2-2|NA|TRBV6-4|NA
TGTGCCAGCAGTCCCCGGACCACCGGGGAGCTGTTTTTT
CASSPRTTGELFF
>TRBJ2-7|few|TRBV11-3|NA
TGTGCCAGCAGCTTGTCTGTGGCCTTCTACGAGCAGTACTTC
CASSLSVAFYEQYF
>TRBJ2-1|NA|TRBV29-1|TRBD2
TGCAGCGTCCAAAAGCGGGGGGTCTACAATGAGCAGTTCTTC
CSVQKRGVYNEQFF
>TRBJ2-7|NA|TRBV5-6|NA
TGTGCCAGCAGCTTGGCTGGGGAACCCTACGAGCAGTACTTC
CASSLAGEPYEQYF
>TRBJ2-1|NA|TRBV12-3/TRBV12-4|TRBD2
TGTGCCAGCAGTTTCGGTAGCGGGCTATACAATGAGCAGTTCTTC
CASSFGSGLYNEQFF
>TRBJ2-7|many|TRBV20-1|NA
TGCAGTGCCCATTCGGACAGCAGCTCCTACGAGCAGTACTTC
CSAHSDSSSYEQYF
>TRBJ2-7|NA|TRBV7-2|TRBD2
TGTGCCAGCACCCCTTTCGGAAGCGGGAGCTACGAGCAGTACTTC
CASTPFGSGSYEQYF
>TRBJ2-5|NA|TRBV11-2|TRBD2
TGTGCCAGCAGCTTAGAGCTAGCGGGACAAGAGACCCAGTACTTC
CASSLELAGQETQYF
>TRBJ2-3|few|TRBV5-1|NA
TGCGCCAGCAAGGTTAGCACAGATACGCAGTATTTT
CASKVSTDTQYF
>TRBJ2-3|once|TRBV20-1|NA
TGCAGTGCCATTCTAGGAGATACGCAGTATTTT
CSAILGDTQYF
>TRBJ1-2|few|TRBV4-1|NA
TGCGCCAGCAGCCAAGATAGGTTGGCAGGGTTATCCCTCCACTATGGCTACACCTTC
CASSQDRLAGLSLHYGYTF
>TRBJ1-4|few|TRBV3-1|NA
TGTGCCAGCAGCCATCCGAGTGAAAAACTGTTTTTT
CASSHPSEKLFF
>TRBJ2-6|few|TRBV6-5|NA
TGTGCCAGCAGTTACCGGTCTGGGGCCAACGTCCTGACTTTC
CASSYRSGANVLTF
>TRBJ2-5|few|TRBV12-3/TRBV12-4|TRBD2
TGTGCCAGCGGCTTGACTAGCGGTTTACAAGAGACCCAGTACTTC
CASGLTSGLQETQYF
>TRBJ2-7|NA|TRBV9|NA
TGTGCCAGCAGCGTAGGAAAACAAAGCGAGCAGTACTTC
CASSVGKQSEQYF
>TRBJ2-3|NA|TRBV6-5|NA
TGTGCCAGCAGTTACTCGAGGGGGGGCCGAGAGTCGAGCACAGATACGCAGTATTTT
CASSYSRGGRESSTDTQYF
>TRBJ2-5|few|TRBV10-3|TRBD2
TGTGCCATCGGGACTAGAGCGGAAGAGACCCAGTACTTC
CAIGTRAEETQYF
>TRBJ2-7|few|TRBV5-6|NA
TGTGCCAGCAGACCACAGGGGAGGAAAGACTACGAGCAGTACTTC
CASRPQGRKDYEQYF
>TRBJ2-2|few|TRBV20-1|NA
TGCAGTGCTAGAGTCCCGGGGGGGGAGCTGTTTTTT
CSARVPGGELFF
>TRBJ2-7|few|TRBV14|NA
TGTGCCAGCAGCCAAGACGACGGCAGAACCTACGAGCAGTACTTC
CASSQDDGRTYEQYF
>TRBJ1-2|NA|TRBV19|NA
TGTGCCAGTAGGGAACGGGGTTCCTATGGCTACACCTTC
CASRERGSYGYTF
>TRBJ2-5|NA|TRBV5-1|NA
TGCGCCACCAAAATCCAAGAGACCCAGTACTTC
CATKIQETQYF
>TRBJ2-3|few|TRBV6-5|TRBD1
TGTGCCAGCAGTACCCGACAGGGGGAGGGAACAGATACGCAGTATTTT
CASSTRQGEGTDTQYF
>TRBJ2-5|NA|TRBV4-1|TRBD2
TGCGCCAGCAGCCAAGATTGGGTAGCGGGGGGCCCTATCGCAGAGACCCAGTACTTC
CASSQDWVAGGPIAETQYF
>TRBJ2-1|NA|TRBV20-1|TRBD2
TGCAGTGCACGGAGGGGGGAGACTAGCGGGAGGAATGAGCAGTTCTTC
CSARRGETSGRNEQFF
>TRBJ2-3|NA|TRBV15|TRBD1
TGTGCCACCAGCAGAGCCGCCTGGGGACAGCAGGGGATGGCAGATACGCAGTATTTT
CATSRAAWGQQGMADTQYF
>TRBJ2-7|many|TRBV30|NA
TGTGCCTGGAGTGCCGGACAGTTGGGCTACGAGCAGTACTTC
CAWSAGQLGYEQYF
>TRBJ2-4|NA|TRBV5-1|TRBD1
TGCGCCAGCAGCTTGGGTGGGACAGAGAAAAACATTCAGTACTTC
CASSLGGTEKNIQYF
>TRBJ2-7|NA|TRBV9|NA
TGTGCCAGCAGCGCAGGACCCTCTTCAACCTACGAGCAGTACTTC
CASSAGPSSTYEQYF
>TRBJ1-3|NA|TRBV7-6|NA
TGTGCCAGCAGCCGAATGACAGGAGCAGGTGGAAACACCATATATTTT
CASSRMTGAGGNTIYF
>TRBJ2-7|few|TRBV15|NA
TGTGCCACCAGCAGAGATCGGGGGAGAGGGACCGAGCAGTACTTC
CATSRDRGRGTEQYF
>TRBJ2-1|NA|TRBV5-1|NA
TGCGCCAGCAGCCACCCGGGGTTCCTGGACAATGAGCAGTTCTTC
CASSHPGFLDNEQFF
>TRBJ2-7|few|TRBV10-3|NA
TGTGCCATCAGTGAGTCGACCCCTTCCTACGAGCAGTACTTC
CAISESTPSYEQYF
>TRBJ2-6|NA|TRBV25-1|NA
TGTGCCAGCAGTGGCCTCCATGGATCTGGGGCCAACGTCCTGACTTTC
CASSGLHGSGANVLTF
>TRBJ2-4|few|TRBV4-1|NA
TGCGCCAGCAGCCAGCTCAATACAGGAGCCAAAAACATTCAGTACTTC
CASSQLNTGAKNIQYF
>TRBJ2-7|NA|TRBV4-1|NA
TGCGCCAGCAGCCAAGTCGGGACGGTAGTGTACGAGCAGTACTTC
CASSQVGTVVYEQYF
>TRBJ2-5|few|TRBV7-2|NA
TGTGCCAGCAGCTATAACGGAGGGGGGGCAGGGGAGACCCAGTACTTC
CASSYNGGGAGETQYF
>TRBJ1-2|few|TRBV10-3|NA
TGTGCCATCAGTGACCACAGATCTAACTATGGCTACACCTTC
CAISDHRSNYGYTF
>TRBJ2-7|NA|TRBV30|NA
TGTGCCTGGAGTGTACAGGTCTACGAGCAGTACTTC
CAWSVQVYEQYF
>TRBJ1-4|NA|TRBV29-1|NA
TGCAGCGTTGTAGGTGGCGAAAAACTGTTTTTT
CSVVGGEKLFF
>TRBJ2-1|NA|TRBV11-3|TRBD2
TGTGCCAGCAGCTTAGGACGCGGCGGGAGGTATGAGCAGTTCTTC
CASSLGRGGRYEQFF
>TRBJ1-1|few|TRBV6-1|NA
TGTGCCAGCAGTGAACGGCAAACCACTGAAGCTTTCTTT
CASSERQTTEAFF
>TRBJ2-7|NA|TRBV27|NA
TGTGCCAGCAGTTTCCAACTCCTCCCTAACTACGAGCAGTACTTC
CASSFQLLPNYEQYF
>TRBJ1-2|NA|TRBV9|TRBD1
TGTGCCAGCAGCGTAGCCGGGCCAGGGGGGACTGGCTACACCTTC
CASSVAGPGGTGYTF
>TRBJ2-1|NA|TRBV7-6|TRBD2
TGTGCCAGCAGCTCAGTCTCAGAACTAGCGGGGTCCTACAATGAGCAGTTCTTC
CASSSVSELAGSYNEQFF
>TRBJ1-4|NA|TRBV5-6|NA
TGTGCCAGCAGCTTTTCCAGTAATGAAAAACTGTTTTTT
CASSFSSNEKLFF
>TRBJ1-6|NA|TRBV4-2|NA
TGTGCCAGCAGCCAAGTACTTGATTCGCCCCTCCACTTT
CASSQVLDSPLHF
>TRBJ2-5|NA|TRBV12-3/TRBV12-4|TRBD1
TGTGCCAGCAGCGCTGGGACAGGGGGCCGGGAGACCCAGTACTTC
CASSAGTGGRETQYF
>TRBJ2-1|NA|TRBV7-9|NA
TGTGCCAGCAGCTTAATAGAAGATGAGCAGTTCTTC
CASSLIEDEQFF
>TRBJ1-5|many|TRBV18|NA
TGTGCCAGCTCACCCGGACGGCCCAGCAATCAGCCCCAGCATTTT
CASSPGRPSNQPQHF